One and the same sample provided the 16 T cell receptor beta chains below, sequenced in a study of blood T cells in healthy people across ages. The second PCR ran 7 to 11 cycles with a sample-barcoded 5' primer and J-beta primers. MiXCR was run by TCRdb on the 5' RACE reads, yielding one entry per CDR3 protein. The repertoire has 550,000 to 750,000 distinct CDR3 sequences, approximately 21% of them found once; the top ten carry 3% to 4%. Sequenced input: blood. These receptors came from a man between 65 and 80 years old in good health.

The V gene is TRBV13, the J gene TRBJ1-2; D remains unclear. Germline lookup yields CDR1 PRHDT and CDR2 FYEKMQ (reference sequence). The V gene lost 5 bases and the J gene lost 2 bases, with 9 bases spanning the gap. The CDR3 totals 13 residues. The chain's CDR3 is CASSRRLNYGYTF. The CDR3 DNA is TGTGCCAGCAGCCGTCGACTCAACTATGGCTACACCTTC.

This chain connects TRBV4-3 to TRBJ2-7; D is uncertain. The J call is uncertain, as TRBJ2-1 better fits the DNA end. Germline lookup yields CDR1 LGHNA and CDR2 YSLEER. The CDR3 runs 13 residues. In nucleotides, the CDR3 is TGCGCCAGCAGCCAAGATCTTCGGAATGAGCAGTTCTTC. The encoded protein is CASSQDLRNEQFF.

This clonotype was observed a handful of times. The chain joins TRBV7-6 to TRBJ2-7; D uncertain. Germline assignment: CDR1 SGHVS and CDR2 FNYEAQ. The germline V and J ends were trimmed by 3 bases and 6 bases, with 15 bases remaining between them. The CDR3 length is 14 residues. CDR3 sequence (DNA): TGTGCCAGCAGCTTGGGTAAAATAAACGGCGAGCAGTACTTC. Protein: CASSLGKINGEQYF.

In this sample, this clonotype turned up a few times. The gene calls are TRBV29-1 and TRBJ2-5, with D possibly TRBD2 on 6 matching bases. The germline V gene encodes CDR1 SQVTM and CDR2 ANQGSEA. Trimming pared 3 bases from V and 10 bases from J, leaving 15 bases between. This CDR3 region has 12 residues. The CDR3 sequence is CSVDPGEVDQYF. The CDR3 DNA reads TGCAGCGTTGACCCGGGGGAAGTAGACCAGTACTTC. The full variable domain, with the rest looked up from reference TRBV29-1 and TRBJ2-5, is SAVISQKPSRDICQRGTSLTIQCQVDSQVTMMFWYRQQPGQSLTLIATANQGSEATYESGFVIDKFPISRPNLTFSTLTVSNMSPEDSSIYLCSVDPGEVDQYFGPGTRLLVL.

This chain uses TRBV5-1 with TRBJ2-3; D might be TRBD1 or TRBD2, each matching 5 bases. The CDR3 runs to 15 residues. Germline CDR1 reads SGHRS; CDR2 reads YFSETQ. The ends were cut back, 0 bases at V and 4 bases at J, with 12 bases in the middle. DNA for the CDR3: TGCGCCAGCAGCTTGGGAGGGAAAGGGGCAGATACGCAGTATTTT. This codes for CASSLGGKGADTQYF. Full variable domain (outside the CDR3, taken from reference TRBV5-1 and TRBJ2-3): KAGVTQTPRYLIKTRGQQVTLSCSPISGHRSVSWYQQTPGQGLQFLFEYFSETQRNKGNFPGRFSGRQFSNSRSEMNVSTLELGDSALYLCASSLGGKGADTQYFGPGTRLTVL.

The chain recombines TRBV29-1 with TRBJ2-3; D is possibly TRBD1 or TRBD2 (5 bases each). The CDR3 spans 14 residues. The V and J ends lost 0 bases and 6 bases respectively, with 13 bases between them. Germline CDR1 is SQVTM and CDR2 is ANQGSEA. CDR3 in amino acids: CSVEEPGPTDTQYF. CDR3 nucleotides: TGCAGCGTTGAAGAACCGGGACCTACGGATACGCAGTATTTT.

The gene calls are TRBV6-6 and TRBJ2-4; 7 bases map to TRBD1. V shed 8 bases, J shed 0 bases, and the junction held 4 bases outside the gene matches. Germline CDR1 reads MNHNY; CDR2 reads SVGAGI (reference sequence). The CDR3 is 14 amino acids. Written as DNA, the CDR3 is TGTGCCAGCTGGGACAGAGTAGCCAAAAACATTCAGTACTTC. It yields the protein CASWDRVAKNIQYF.

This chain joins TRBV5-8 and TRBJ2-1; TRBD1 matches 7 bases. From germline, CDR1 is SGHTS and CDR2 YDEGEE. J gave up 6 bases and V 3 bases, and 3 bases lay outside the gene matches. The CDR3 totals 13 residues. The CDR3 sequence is CASSSTGFNEQFF. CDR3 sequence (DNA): TGTGCCAGCAGCTCGACAGGGTTCAATGAGCAGTTCTTC. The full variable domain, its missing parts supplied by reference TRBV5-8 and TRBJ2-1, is EAGVTQSPTHLIKTRGQQATLRCSPISGHTSVYWYQQALGLGLQFLLWYDEGEERNRGNFPPRFSGRQFPNYSSELNVNALELEDSALYLCASSSTGFNEQFFGPGTRLTVL.

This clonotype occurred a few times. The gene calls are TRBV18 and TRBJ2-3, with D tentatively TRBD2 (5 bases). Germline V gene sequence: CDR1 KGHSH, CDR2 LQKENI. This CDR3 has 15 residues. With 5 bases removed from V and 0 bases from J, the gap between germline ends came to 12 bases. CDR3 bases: TGTGCCAGCTCAGAGAGGGAACCTAGCACAGATACGCAGTATTTT. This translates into CASSEREPSTDTQYF.

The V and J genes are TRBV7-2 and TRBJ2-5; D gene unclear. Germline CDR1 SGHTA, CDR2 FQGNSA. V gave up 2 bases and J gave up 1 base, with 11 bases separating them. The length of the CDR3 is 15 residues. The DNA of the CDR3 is TGTGCCAGCAGCTTATCCCAGACCTTCCAAGAGACCCAGTACTTC. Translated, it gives CASSLSQTFQETQYF.

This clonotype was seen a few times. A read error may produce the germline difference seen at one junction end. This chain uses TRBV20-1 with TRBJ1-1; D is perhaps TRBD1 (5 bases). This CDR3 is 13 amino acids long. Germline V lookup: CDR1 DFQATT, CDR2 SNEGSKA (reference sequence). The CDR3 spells CSARAQGNTEAFF. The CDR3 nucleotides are TGCAGTGCAAGAGCCCAGGGGAACACTGAAGCTTTCTTT.

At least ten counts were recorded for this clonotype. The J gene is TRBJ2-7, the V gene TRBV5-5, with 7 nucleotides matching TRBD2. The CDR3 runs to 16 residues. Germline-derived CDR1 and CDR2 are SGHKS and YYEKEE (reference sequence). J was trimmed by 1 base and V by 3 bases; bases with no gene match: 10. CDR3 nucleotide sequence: TGTGCCAGCAGCTCCGCCTCAGCGGGGATTTCCTACGAGCAGTACTTC. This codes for CASSSASAGISYEQYF.

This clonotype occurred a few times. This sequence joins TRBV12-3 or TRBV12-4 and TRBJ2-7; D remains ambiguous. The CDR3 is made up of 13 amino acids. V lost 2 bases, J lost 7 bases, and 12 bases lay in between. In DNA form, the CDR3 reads TGTGCCAGCAGTTTACGGTCACCCGGGGAGCAGTACTTC. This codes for CASSLRSPGEQYF.

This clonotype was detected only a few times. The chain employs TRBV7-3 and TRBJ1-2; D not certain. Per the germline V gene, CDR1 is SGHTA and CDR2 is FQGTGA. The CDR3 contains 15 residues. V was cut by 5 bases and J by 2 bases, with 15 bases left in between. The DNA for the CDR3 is TGTGCCAGCAGCCCCGATGGGCCTGGGAACTATGGCTACACCTTC. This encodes CASSPDGPGNYGYTF.

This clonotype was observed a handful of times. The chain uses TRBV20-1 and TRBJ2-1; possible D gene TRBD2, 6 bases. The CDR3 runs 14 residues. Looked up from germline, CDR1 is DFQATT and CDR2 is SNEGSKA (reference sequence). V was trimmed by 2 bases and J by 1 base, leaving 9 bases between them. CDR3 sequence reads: CSARLGGSYNEQFF. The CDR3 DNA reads TGCAGTGCTAGATTGGGGGGATCCTACAATGAGCAGTTCTTC.

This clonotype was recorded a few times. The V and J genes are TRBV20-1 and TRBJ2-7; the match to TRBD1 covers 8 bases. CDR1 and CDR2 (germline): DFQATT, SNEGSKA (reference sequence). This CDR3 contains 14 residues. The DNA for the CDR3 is TGCAGCCAACTTGGCGGGACAGGCAACTACGAGCAGTACTTC. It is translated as CSQLGGTGNYEQYF.